A single sample gave rise to the 30 T cell receptor beta chains below, sequenced in a study of blood T cell repertoires in COVID-19. Measured with immunoSEQ multiplex PCR; TCRdb has only the in-frame clones, and not every one. Of some 450,000 clones listed, about 87% are singletons. The sample taken for sequencing was peripheral blood. Every receptor here comes from a man between 18 and 29 years old with COVID-19, enrolled during active disease.

The V gene is TRBV5-1, the J gene TRBJ2-7; D gene unclear. Trimming removed 0 bases at V and 0 bases at J, with 4 bases between. In germline, CDR1 is SGHRS, CDR2 YFSETQ. This CDR3 has 13 amino acids. The CDR3 DNA follows: TGCGCCAGCAGCTTGGAGAGCTCCTACGAGCAGTACTTC. As protein: CASSLESSYEQYF. The complete variable domain, with remaining parts taken from reference TRBV5-1 and TRBJ2-7, reads KAGVTQTPRYLIKTRGQQVTLSCSPISGHRSVSWYQQTPGQGLQFLFEYFSETQRNKGNFPGRFSGRQFSNSRSEMNVSTLELGDSALYLCASSLESSYEQYFGPGTRLTVT.

The V and J genes are TRBV5-1 and TRBJ1-4; D is unresolved. This CDR3 contains 16 residues. The germline CDR1 and CDR2 sequences are SGHRS and YFSETQ. Trimming shortened V by 1 base and J by 7 bases, and 17 bases separated the two germline ends. CDR3 loop: CASSLTLDLEGEKLFF. In nucleotides, the CDR3 is TGCGCCAGCAGCTTGACCTTGGACCTGGAGGGTGAAAAACTGTTTTTT.

The table lists this clone with a count of one. The chain combines TRBV4-2 with TRBJ2-2; no clear D gene. CDR3 size: 13 residues. V was pared by 6 bases and J by 5 bases, with 10 bases between. CDR1 is LGHNA, CDR2 YNFKEQ, per germline. DNA for the CDR3: TGTGCCAGCAGAGCCTCTTCAACCGGGGAGCTGTTTTTT. It yields the protein CASRASSTGELFF.

The chain has TRBV14 and TRBJ2-1; 15 bases align to TRBD2. Trimming removed 3 bases from V and 2 bases from J; junction bases left unmatched: 14. The CDR3 extends over 21 amino acids. CDR1 is SGHDN, CDR2 FVKESK, per germline. CDR3 residues: CASSHPGTGTSGRFTYNEQFF. DNA for the CDR3: TGTGCCAGCAGCCATCCCGGAACGGGGACTAGCGGGAGGTTTACCTACAATGAGCAGTTCTTC. Looking up the rest from reference TRBV14 and TRBJ2-1 gives the full variable domain: EAGVTQFPSHSVIEKGQTVTLRCDPISGHDNLYWYRRVMGKEIKFLLHFVKESKQDESGMPNNRFLAERTGGTYSTLKVQPAELEDSGVYFCASSHPGTGTSGRFTYNEQFFGPGTRLTVL.

CDR3 residues: CASSSDRRSTEAFF. The CDR3, as DNA: TGTGCCAGCAGCAGCGACAGGCGGAGCACTGAAGCTTTCTTT. This sequence joins TRBV7-9 and TRBJ1-1, with D tentatively TRBD1 (6 bases). This CDR3 has 14 residues. The ends were cut back, 5 bases at V and 4 bases at J, with 14 bases in the middle. Germline CDR1 and CDR2: SEHNR and FQNEAQ (reference sequence). Full variable domain (missing parts from reference TRBV7-9 and TRBJ1-1): DTGVSQNPRHKITKRGQNVTFRCDPISEHNRLYWYRQTLGQGPEFLTYFQNEAQLEKSRLLSDRFSAERPKGSFSTLEIQRTEQGDSAMYLCASSSDRRSTEAFFGQGTRLTVV.

This chain connects TRBV7-6 to TRBJ2-2, with TRBD2 matching over 10 bases. This CDR3 is built from 17 residues. Germline values: CDR1 SGHVS, CDR2 FNYEAQ. The V and J ends lost 0 bases and 4 bases, in that order; junction bases with no gene match: 5. In DNA form, the CDR3 reads TGTGCCAGCAGCTTAGCAAATCCTAGCGGGAGCACCGGGGAGCTGTTTTTT. Translating it yields CASSLANPSGSTGELFF.

As concerns this clone: At one boundary the junction diverges from the germline segment, which might be a read error. The chain joins TRBV2 to TRBJ2-7; D is ambiguous. Germline loops: CDR1 SNHLY, CDR2 FYNNEI. The CDR3 runs 10 residues. CDR3 amino acids: CASSEVQQDF. The CDR3 DNA is TGTGCCAGCAGTGAAGTCCAGCAGGACTTC.

This clone occurred a few times. The chain combines TRBV19 with TRBJ1-2, with 10 bases matching TRBD1. The CDR3 has 14 amino acids. Trimming cost V 6 bases and J 2 bases; bases outside gene matches: 3. In germline, CDR1 is LNHDA, CDR2 SQIVND (reference sequence). This CDR3 reads CASSSGQGNYGYTF. As DNA, the CDR3 is TGTGCCAGTAGCTCGGGACAGGGGAACTATGGCTACACCTTC.

V usage is TRBV6-5 and J usage is TRBJ1-1; D gene uncertain. From germline, CDR1 is MNHEY and CDR2 SVGAGI. This CDR3 has 15 amino acids. V lost 6 bases and J lost 4, with 18 bases in between. CDR3 nucleotides: TGTGCCAGCAGCGCTGACCGGGAACGGCGCACTGAAGCTTTCTTT. Encoded protein: CASSADRERRTEAFF.

The J gene is TRBJ2-3, the V gene TRBV9; 11 nucleotides line up with TRBD2. V lost 0 bases and J lost 3; bases outside the gene matches: 3. The CDR3 has 16 amino acids. Germline CDR1 reads SGDLS; CDR2 reads YYNGEE. The chain's CDR3 is CASSVDLAGGTDTQYF. CDR3 nucleotides: TGTGCCAGCAGCGTAGATCTAGCGGGAGGTACAGATACGCAGTATTTT.

This chain connects TRBV2 to TRBJ2-1, with 9 nucleotides matching TRBD2. V shed 4 bases, J shed 7 bases, and the junction held 5 bases outside the gene matches. This CDR3 spans 14 amino acids. Germline assignment: CDR1 SNHLY and CDR2 FYNNEI. The CDR3 protein is CASSVFSGSNEQFF. The DNA for the CDR3 is TGTGCCAGCAGTGTCTTTAGCGGGAGTAATGAGCAGTTCTTC.

This clone has just one count. This chain links TRBV2 with TRBJ2-5; no reliable D call. CDR1 and CDR2 (germline): SNHLY, FYNNEI. The CDR3 has 11 residues. The V end lost 7 bases, the J end lost 5 bases, and 8 bases lay between the germline ends. The CDR3: CASTLRETQYF. The CDR3 bases are TGTGCCAGCACCCTACGGGAGACCCAGTACTTC.

This clone was seen just once. The chain carries TRBV2 and TRBJ2-3, with D perhaps TRBD2 (6 bases). Germline CDR1 is SNHLY and CDR2 is FYNNEI. The CDR3 is 14 amino acids. The ends were cut back, 6 bases at V and 1 base at J, with 11 bases in the middle. CDR3 region: CASSRGLGTDTQYF. CDR3 bases: TGTGCCAGCAGCCGGGGGTTAGGCACAGATACGCAGTATTTT.

This clone was counted only a few times. The chain recombines TRBV6-5 with TRBJ1-2; D remains unclear. This CDR3 spans 14 amino acids. The germline V gene has CDR1 MNHEY and CDR2 SVGAGI. With 7 bases removed from V and 7 bases from J, the gap between germline ends came to 19 bases. CDR3 sequence (DNA): TGTGCCAGCAAAGACACTCCCGAGATACGTGGCTACACCTTC. Translation gives CASKDTPEIRGYTF.

This clone appeared a few times. This chain uses TRBV11-2 with TRBJ1-1; no definite D call. V dropped 4 bases and J dropped 4 bases, with 7 bases sitting between them. This CDR3 comprises 12 residues. The V gene's germline CDR1 is SGHAT and CDR2 FQNNGV. The CDR3 nucleotides read TGTGCCAGCAGCTCGTTTATCACTGAAGCTTTCTTT. The encoded protein is CASSSFITEAFF. Together with reference TRBV11-2 and TRBJ1-1, the CDR3 gives the full variable domain: EAGVAQSPRYKIIEKRQSVAFWCNPISGHATLYWYQQILGQGPKLLIQFQNNGVVDDSQLPKDRFSAERLKGVDSTLKIQPAKLEDSAVYLCASSSFITEAFFGQGTRLTVV.

The chain links TRBV4-1 to TRBJ2-5; TRBD2 matches at 7 bases. The CDR3 has 14 amino acids. After removal of 3 bases from V and 0 bases from J, the junction contained 1 base not matched to a gene. The germline CDR1 and CDR2 sequences are MGHRA and YSYEKL. The CDR3, as DNA: TGCGCCAGCAGCCACGGGGGGAACCAAGAGACCCAGTACTTC. Its translation is CASSHGGNQETQYF.

V and J are TRBV19 and TRBJ2-1; 8 nucleotides match TRBD2. V was clipped by 3 bases and J by 9 bases; unmatched bases: 4. The CDR3 spans 13 residues. Germline-derived CDR1 and CDR2 are LNHDA and SQIVND (reference sequence). CDR3 loop: CASSIGAGGEQFF. The CDR3 DNA reads as TGTGCCAGTAGTATCGGGGCGGGAGGTGAGCAGTTCTTC.

The genes are TRBV6-5 and TRBJ2-2; D perhaps matches TRBD1 (6 bases). The V and J ends lost 8 bases and 7 bases respectively, with 17 bases between them. Germline V lookup: CDR1 MNHEY, CDR2 SVGAGI. This CDR3 is 14 amino acids long. In nucleotides, the CDR3 is TGTGCCAGCGAAACCATGATACAGGGCGGGGAGCTGTTTTTT. Translation gives CASETMIQGGELFF.

This clone was seen once. This CDR3 is CASSPITGAGNTIYF. DNA of the CDR3: TGTGCCAGCAGTCCCATCACAGGGGCTGGAAACACCATATATTTT. The chain is built from TRBV27 and TRBJ1-3; 7 bases agree with TRBD1. The germline CDR1 and CDR2 sequences are MNHEY and SMNVEV (reference sequence). The CDR3 has 15 amino acids. Trimming at V came to 5 bases and at J to 2 bases, leaving 6 bases not matched to a gene.

The V and J genes are TRBV24-1 and TRBJ1-2, with 7 bases aligning to TRBD1. This CDR3 is 14 amino acids long. The V segment lost 4 bases and the J segment 4 bases; nucleotides outside the gene matches: 5. Germline V gene sequence: CDR1 KGHDR, CDR2 SFDVKD. CDR3 residues: CATSDKDRPYGYTF. DNA for the CDR3: TGTGCCACCAGTGACAAGGACAGGCCCTATGGCTACACCTTC.

V is TRBV5-1 and J is TRBJ2-3, with a tentative D call TRBD1 (5 bases). The germline V gene encodes CDR1 SGHRS and CDR2 YFSETQ. The CDR3 length is 15 residues. V lost 3 bases and J lost 3, with 14 bases in between. The CDR3 nucleotides read TGCGCCAGCAGCTCAAGGGGCCTTGGAACAGATACGCAGTATTTT. Translating gives CASSSRGLGTDTQYF.

The chain links TRBV2 to TRBJ2-7; tentatively, D is TRBD1 (5 bases). This CDR3 is built from 15 residues. Germline CDR1 and CDR2: SNHLY and FYNNEI. V lost 1 base and J 2 bases, leaving 12 bases between the germline ends. CDR3 nucleotides: TGTGCCAGCAGTGAAGGGCTAGGGGTTCCCTACGAGCAGTACTTC. It is translated as CASSEGLGVPYEQYF.

V and J are TRBV5-1 and TRBJ2-7, with D unclear. This CDR3 has 11 residues. Trimming shortened V by 3 bases and J by 3 bases, and 4 bases separated the two germline ends. The germline V gene has CDR1 SGHRS and CDR2 YFSETQ. Here the CDR3 DNA reads TGCGCCAGCAGCTCCTACTACGAGCAGTACTTC. Amino acid sequence: CASSSYYEQYF.

This clone has only one observation. This chain connects TRBV11-3 to TRBJ2-3; 8 bases are a match to TRBD1. This CDR3 region has 14 residues. CDR1 is SGHNT, CDR2 YENEEA, per germline. J was trimmed by 3 bases and V by 5 bases; bases with no gene match: 4. Here the CDR3 reads CASSIGQGTDTQYF. For the CDR3, the DNA is TGTGCCAGCAGCATAGGACAGGGAACAGATACGCAGTATTTT.

The chain combines TRBV3-1 (or the pseudogene TRBV3-2) with TRBJ2-7; no clear D. Germline V gene data show CDR1 as LGHDT and CDR2 as YNNKEL (reference sequence). Trimming took off 4 bases at V and 7 bases at J, with 11 bases between the two ends. There are 12 residues in the CDR3. The CDR3 nucleotides read TGTGCCAGCAGCCCCTACTCAGGAGAGCAGTACTTC. It encodes CASSPYSGEQYF.

The chain is built from TRBV9 and TRBJ1-5; tentatively, D is TRBD1 (5 bases). This CDR3 region has 15 residues. CDR1 and CDR2 (germline): SGDLS, YYNGEE. Trimming pared 0 bases from V and 2 bases from J, leaving 9 bases between. The CDR3 DNA reads TGTGCCAGCAGCGTAGGGACATCGGGCAATCAGCCCCAGCATTTT. This codes for CASSVGTSGNQPQHF. Full variable domain (missing parts from reference TRBV9 and TRBJ1-5): DSGVTQTPKHLITATGQRVTLRCSPRSGDLSVYWYQQSLDQGLQFLIQYYNGEERAKGNILERFSAQQFPDLHSELNLSSLELGDSALYFCASSVGTSGNQPQHFGDGTRLSIL.

This chain joins TRBV11-2 and TRBJ2-1, with TRBD2 matching over 9 bases. Trimming at V came to 1 base and at J to 3 bases, leaving 1 base not matched to a gene. The germline CDR1 and CDR2 sequences are SGHAT and FQNNGV. CDR3 length: 15 amino acids. CDR3 nucleotide sequence: TGTGCCAGCAGCTTAGTACTAGCGGGCTACAATGAGCAGTTCTTC. Amino acids: CASSLVLAGYNEQFF.

The V gene is TRBV27, the J gene TRBJ1-6, with a weak D call TRBD1 (5 bases). CDR1 MNHEY and CDR2 SMNVEV come from the germline V gene (reference sequence). The CDR3 is 16 amino acids. The V gene lost 5 bases and the J gene lost 7 bases, with 18 bases spanning the gap. The CDR3 protein is CASSPDLGGWNSPLHF. The DNA of the CDR3 is TGTGCCAGCAGTCCCGACTTGGGGGGTTGGAATTCACCCCTCCACTTT.

The rearrangement joins TRBV7-2 to TRBJ1-6; no firm D call. V lost 1 base and J 6 bases, leaving 10 bases between the germline ends. In germline, CDR1 is SGHTA, CDR2 FQGNSA. The CDR3 is made up of 15 amino acids. The CDR3 is CASSLGRWSNSPLHF. DNA for the CDR3: TGTGCCAGCAGCTTAGGTCGGTGGAGTAATTCACCCCTCCACTTT.

The chain employs TRBV20-1 and TRBJ1-5, with D tentatively TRBD1 (6 bases). The V gene lost 3 bases and the J gene lost 4 bases, with 13 bases spanning the gap. From germline, CDR1 is DFQATT and CDR2 SNEGSKA (reference sequence). The CDR3 extends over 14 amino acids. CDR3 nucleotide sequence: TGCAGTGCTAGTTGGGGGGGCCCTAATCAGCCCCAGCATTTT. Amino acids: CSASWGGPNQPQHF.